Following are 11 T cell receptor beta chains from one sample sequenced in a study of radiotherapy plus CTLA-4 blockade in lung cancer. Repertoires were generated with immunoSEQ multiplex PCR, while TCRdb's copy carries only in-frame clones and drops some. The sample has tens of thousands of clones, 70% to 90% seen once. This sample comprised peripheral blood, obtained from a patient treated with radiotherapy plus ipilimumab. The receptors here all came from a human donor with non-small cell lung cancer that progressed on radiotherapy plus ipilimumab.

V and J are TRBV9 and TRBJ1-3; D remains unclear. The germline V gene has CDR1 SGDLS and CDR2 YYNGEE. CDR3 length equals 14 residues. With 1 base removed from V and 0 bases from J, the gap between germline ends came to 5 bases. The DNA for the CDR3 is TGTGCCAGCAGCGTATATGCCTCTGGAAACACCATATATTTT. This translates into CASSVYASGNTIYF.

The J gene is TRBJ1-2, the V gene TRBV2, with 10 nucleotides matching TRBD1. The trim removed 6 bases at V and 7 bases at J, leaving 2 bases unmatched. CDR1 is SNHLY, CDR2 FYNNEI, per germline. The CDR3 covers 12 residues. CDR3 DNA: TGTGCCAGCAGCCGGGACAGGGGTGGCTACACCTTC. Its protein is CASSRDRGGYTF.

The chain is built from TRBV28 and TRBJ2-5; D assignment may be TRBD1 or TRBD2 (5 bases each). Germline V gene sequence: CDR1 MDHEN, CDR2 SYDVKM. The CDR3 has 12 residues. Trimming left V 8 bases short and J 5 bases short, with 12 bases between. CDR3 sequence: CASSGAGETQYF. The CDR3 nucleotides read TGTGCCAGCTCCGGGGCCGGGGAGACCCAGTACTTC.

The chain carries TRBV5-1 and TRBJ2-6, with a tentative D call TRBD1 (6 bases). Trimming shortened V by 0 bases and J by 2 bases, and 12 bases separated the two germline ends. There are 17 residues in the CDR3. Germline V gene lookup returns CDR1 SGHRS and CDR2 YFSETQ. The CDR3 spells CASSLGGGAPGANVLTF. DNA of the CDR3: TGCGCCAGCAGCTTGGGTGGGGGCGCGCCTGGGGCCAACGTCCTGACTTTC.

This chain connects TRBV5-1 to TRBJ2-1; D not resolved. With 5 bases removed from V and 9 bases from J, the gap between germline ends came to 12 bases. The CDR3 is made up of 12 amino acids. The germline V gene has CDR1 SGHRS and CDR2 YFSETQ. The CDR3 nucleotides are TGCGCCAGCAGAGGTCAAGGAAGTGAGCAGTTCTTC. It translates to CASRGQGSEQFF.

The chain recombines TRBV19 with TRBJ2-1, with D possibly called TRBD1 or TRBD2 (5 bases each). Germline assignment: CDR1 LNHDA and CDR2 SQIVND (reference sequence). Trimming took off 5 bases at V and 4 bases at J, with 12 bases between the two ends. The CDR3 is 14 residues long. CDR3 in DNA: TGTGCCAGTAGTTCCTGGGACCATTACAATGAGCAGTTCTTC. It is translated as CASSSWDHYNEQFF.

V gene TRBV6-6 combines with J gene TRBJ1-2; 11 bases map to TRBD1. Germline assignment: CDR1 MNHNY and CDR2 SVGAGI (reference sequence). The CDR3 is 13 residues long. Germline trimming cut 10 bases from V and 7 bases from J; bases unmatched to any gene: 8. The CDR3, as DNA: TGTGCCATAGGGGGACAGGGGGACCCTGGCTACACCTTC. Protein sequence: CAIGGQGDPGYTF.

The chain recombines TRBV27 with TRBJ2-7; 7 bases line up with TRBD1. CDR3 length: 15 residues. In germline, CDR1 is MNHEY, CDR2 SMNVEV (reference sequence). Unmatched junction bases numbered 9, after V lost 4 bases and J lost 3 bases. The chain's CDR3 is CASSSADRFFYEQYF. The CDR3 coding sequence is TGTGCCAGCAGTTCTGCGGACAGGTTCTTCTACGAGCAGTACTTC.

The chain's CDR3 is CASSVTVVTGNTIYF. CDR3 DNA: TGTGCCAGCAGTGTAACGGTGGTGACAGGAAACACCATATATTTT. This chain connects TRBV6-5 to TRBJ1-3; no firm D call. V was pared by 5 bases and J by 4 bases, with 15 bases between. Germline V gene sequence: CDR1 MNHEY, CDR2 SVGAGI. CDR3 length: 15 amino acids.

V and J are TRBV18 and TRBJ2-7, with D maybe TRBD2 (6 bases). Germline-derived CDR1 and CDR2 are KGHSH and LQKENI. V was cut by 3 bases and J by 7 bases, with 10 bases left in between. The CDR3 covers 12 residues. Here the CDR3 DNA reads TGTGCCAGCTCACCCGGAGGGGATGAGCAGTACTTC. As protein: CASSPGGDEQYF.

This clone was counted between two and nine times. The chain couples TRBV7-9 to TRBJ1-4; 8 nucleotides match TRBD1. This CDR3 spans 15 amino acids. The trim removed 4 bases at V and 8 bases at J, leaving 9 bases unmatched. The germline gives CDR1 SEHNR, CDR2 FQNEAQ (reference sequence). The CDR3 spells CASSSLRDRNEKLFF. CDR3 in DNA: TGTGCCAGCAGCTCTCTCAGGGACAGGAACGAAAAACTGTTTTTT.